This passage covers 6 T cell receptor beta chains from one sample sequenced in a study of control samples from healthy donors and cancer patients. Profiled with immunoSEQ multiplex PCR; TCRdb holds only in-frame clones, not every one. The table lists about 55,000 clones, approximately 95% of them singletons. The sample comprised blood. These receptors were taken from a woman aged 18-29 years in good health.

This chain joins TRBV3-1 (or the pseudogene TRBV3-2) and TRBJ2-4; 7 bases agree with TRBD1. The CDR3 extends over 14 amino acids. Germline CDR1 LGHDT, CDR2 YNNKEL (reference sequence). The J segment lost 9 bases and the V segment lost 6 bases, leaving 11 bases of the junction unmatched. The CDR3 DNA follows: TGTGCCAGCAGGTCCACAGGGGTTGGCGGCATTCAGTACTTC. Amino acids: CASRSTGVGGIQYF.

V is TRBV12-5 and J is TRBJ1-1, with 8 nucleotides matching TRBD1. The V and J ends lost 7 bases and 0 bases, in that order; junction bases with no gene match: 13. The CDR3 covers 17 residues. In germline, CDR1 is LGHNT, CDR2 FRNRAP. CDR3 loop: CASAAVTGGIMNTEAFF. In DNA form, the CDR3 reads TGTGCTAGTGCCGCCGTTACAGGGGGAATCATGAACACTGAAGCTTTCTTT.

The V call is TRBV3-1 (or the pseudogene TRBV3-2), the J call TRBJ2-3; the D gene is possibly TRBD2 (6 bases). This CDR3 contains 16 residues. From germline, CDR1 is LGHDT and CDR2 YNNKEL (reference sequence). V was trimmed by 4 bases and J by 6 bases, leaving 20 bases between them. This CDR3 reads CASSPEVVAVLDTQYF. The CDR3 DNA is TGTGCCAGCAGCCCGGAGGTCGTAGCGGTGCTGGATACGCAGTATTTT.

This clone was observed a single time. CDR3 DNA: TGTGCCAGCTCACCCCTTCCGACAGGGAACACTGAAGCTTTCTTT. The encoded protein is CASSPLPTGNTEAFF. V and J are TRBV18 and TRBJ1-1; tentatively, D is TRBD1 (6 bases). The CDR3 contains 15 residues. CDR1 is KGHSH, CDR2 LQKENI, per germline. Trimming cost V 3 bases and J 1 base, with 12 bases left between them.

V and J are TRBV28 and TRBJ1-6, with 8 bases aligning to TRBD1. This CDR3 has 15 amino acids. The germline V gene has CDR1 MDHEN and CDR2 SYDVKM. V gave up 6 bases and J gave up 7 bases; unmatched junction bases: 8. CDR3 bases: TGTGCCAGCAGCGCCAGACAGGGGCTAAATTCACCCCTCCACTTT. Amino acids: CASSARQGLNSPLHF.

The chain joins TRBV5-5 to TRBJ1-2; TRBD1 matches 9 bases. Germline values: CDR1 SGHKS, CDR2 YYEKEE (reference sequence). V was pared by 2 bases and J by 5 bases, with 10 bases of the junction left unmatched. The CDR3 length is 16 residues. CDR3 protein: CASSFVGGQGQYGYTF. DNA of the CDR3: TGTGCCAGCAGCTTCGTGGGAGGACAGGGGCAATATGGCTACACCTTC.